This T cell receptor beta chain was sequenced in a study of T-cell reconstitution after alpha-beta-depleted transplantation in children. General study points: One year after transplant, T-cell counts and diversity came mostly from newly produced T cells. Two months or so post-transplant, alpha-beta T cells reportedly derived from several hundred expanded graft clones. High day-60 TCRbeta diversity in some patients came from surviving recipient T cells and thymic progenitors.

The CDR3 is 14 residues long. Germline assignment: CDR1 SQVTM and CDR2 ANQGSEA. Molecular barcoding with unique molecular identifiers was used for the TCRbeta library. TCRdb called the PCR reads again in MiXCR, with one record for every CDR3 protein. The table includes hundreds of thousands of distinct CDR3 sequences, approximately 22% detected once. A note on this clonotype: The target antigen is unknown.

The source is a boy younger than two who had a stem cell transplant for acute myeloid leukemia, so the T cells may come from the graft donor. The V call is TRBV29-1, the J call TRBJ1-5; D gene ambiguous. Sequencing used PBMCs, mostly from graft donor cells, obtained 360 days after TCRalphabeta/CD19-depleted stem cell transplant. The CDR3: CRPRQTSQNQPQHF. The DNA of the CDR3 is TGCAGACCCCGCCAGACCTCGCAAAATCAGCCCCAGCATTTT.